One sample yielded the 20 T cell receptor beta chains listed below, sequenced in a study of CD8+ T cells in alopecia areata. Extracted RNA was reverse transcribed into cDNA, the sequencing template. The protocol was immunoSEQ multiplex PCR, while the TCRdb copy is restricted to in-frame clones and leaves out a portion. The table has 120,000 or so clones, less than 50% seen once. Material: NKG2D-low CD8+ T cells sorted from blood. Every receptor here comes from a human donor with alopecia areata.

This clone was recorded only once. V gene TRBV29-1 combines with J gene TRBJ1-1, with 7 positions matching TRBD1. Trimming removed 5 bases from V and 5 bases from J; junction bases left unmatched: 5. Germline loops: CDR1 SQVTM, CDR2 ANQGSEA. This CDR3 comprises 12 residues. CDR3 loop: CSVHTGETEAFF. CDR3 DNA sequence: TGCAGCGTTCACACAGGGGAGACTGAAGCTTTCTTT.

This sequence joins TRBV7-2 and TRBJ2-1; D possibly corresponds to TRBD2 (6 bases). CDR1 and CDR2 (germline): SGHTA, FQGNSA. The CDR3 length is 13 residues. Deletions cut 5 bases from V and 6 bases from J, with 11 bases between. CDR3 region: CASSLGLSNEQFF. CDR3 nucleotides: TGTGCCAGCAGCCTGGGACTTAGCAATGAGCAGTTCTTC.

The chain recombines TRBV13 with TRBJ1-6; unclear D gene. CDR1 PRHDT and CDR2 FYEKMQ come from the germline V gene (reference sequence). The CDR3 consists of 10 residues. Trimming removed 5 bases from V and 13 bases from J, with 6 bases in between. Here the CDR3 DNA reads TGTGCCAGCAGCCGCTTCCCCCTCCACTTT. It encodes CASSRFPLHF.

The chain combines TRBV27 with TRBJ2-1, with D possibly TRBD2 on 5 matching bases. Germline CDR1 and CDR2: MNHEY and SMNVEV (reference sequence). This CDR3 has 15 amino acids. V lost 4 bases and J lost 2, with 12 bases in between. In nucleotides, the CDR3 is TGTGCCAGCAGTTCATTGGACTCGGCCTACAATGAGCAGTTCTTC. Protein product: CASSSLDSAYNEQFF.

The chain carries TRBV28 and TRBJ2-1; TRBD2 is a possible D gene (6 bases). Germline V gives CDR1 MDHEN, CDR2 SYDVKM. Trimming removed 6 bases at V and 5 bases at J, with 14 bases between. This CDR3 region has 14 residues. The CDR3 protein is CASRTRLADNEQFF. In DNA, the CDR3 is TGTGCCAGCAGGACCCGCTTAGCGGACAATGAGCAGTTCTTC.

CDR3 residues: CASSQPGAAFF. CDR3 DNA sequence: TGCGCCAGCAGCCAACCGGGGGCAGCTTTCTTT. V gene TRBV4-1 combines with J gene TRBJ1-1; maybe TRBD1 (6 bases). This CDR3 has 11 residues. The V end lost 2 bases, the J end lost 10 bases, and 8 bases lay between the germline ends. CDR1 is MGHRA, CDR2 YSYEKL, per germline.

This chain uses TRBV27 with TRBJ2-1, with 9 bases matching TRBD1. Germline V gene data show CDR1 as MNHEY and CDR2 as SMNVEV (reference sequence). This CDR3 spans 15 amino acids. The J segment lost 5 bases and the V segment lost 2 bases, leaving 4 bases of the junction unmatched. CDR3 sequence: CASSLVTGGNNEQFF. CDR3 nucleotide sequence: TGTGCCAGCAGTTTAGTGACAGGGGGTAACAATGAGCAGTTCTTC.

This sequence joins TRBV30 and TRBJ2-3; TRBD2 might be the D (5 bases). Trimming stripped 5 bases from V and 2 bases from J, with 14 bases between. This CDR3 has 14 residues. Per germline, CDR1 GTSNPN and CDR2 SVGIG (reference sequence). CDR3 loop: CAWDPGEHTDTQYF. CDR3 coding DNA: TGTGCCTGGGACCCCGGGGAGCACACAGATACGCAGTATTTT.

This CDR3 reads CATGGLAGGPTDTQYF. CDR3 bases: TGTGCGACCGGGGGACTAGCGGGAGGACCCACAGATACGCAGTATTTT. The genes are TRBV11-2 and TRBJ2-3; 15 nucleotides match TRBD2. The CDR3 covers 16 residues. The germline CDR1 and CDR2 sequences are SGHAT and FQNNGV.

The gene calls are TRBV29-1 and TRBJ2-1; D is uncertain. With 7 bases removed from V and 10 bases from J, the gap between germline ends came to 14 bases. The CDR3 loop spans 11 amino acids. The germline V gene has CDR1 SQVTM and CDR2 ANQGSEA. The CDR3 nucleotides read TGCAGCGACGGAGACGGCCGCGAGCAGTTCTTC. The encoded protein is CSDGDGREQFF.

The CDR3 reads CASSLAVSYEQYF. CDR3 nucleotide sequence: TGTGCCAGCAGCTTGGCGGTCTCCTACGAGCAGTACTTC. The J gene is TRBJ2-7, the V gene TRBV5-6; D is ambiguous. There are 13 residues in the CDR3. Germline CDR1 reads SGHDT; CDR2 reads YYEEEE. The germline V and J ends were trimmed by 0 bases and 0 bases, with 4 bases remaining between them.

This chain links TRBV29-1 with TRBJ1-1; D is ambiguous. Between the trimmed V and J ends, which lost 3 bases and 1 base, there was a span of 9 bases. CDR1 and CDR2 (germline): SQVTM, ANQGSEA. The CDR3 has 13 residues. CDR3 sequence reads: CSVDSGENTEAFF. The CDR3 DNA follows: TGCAGCGTTGACAGCGGTGAGAACACTGAAGCTTTCTTT.

The chain has TRBV30 and TRBJ2-1, with TRBD2 matching 10 bases. This CDR3 comprises 12 residues. From germline, CDR1 is GTSNPN and CDR2 SVGIG (reference sequence). CDR3 sequence (DNA): TGTGCTGTAGCGGGGGGTCCGATTGAGCAGTTCTTC. Amino acid sequence: CAVAGGPIEQFF.

J is TRBJ1-1 and V is TRBV30, with 7 bases that match TRBD1. The CDR3 is 13 amino acids. Germline V gives CDR1 GTSNPN, CDR2 SVGIG (reference sequence). V lost 0 bases to trimming and J lost 7 bases; unmatched junction nucleotides: 5. CDR3 sequence: CAWSVGTAFEAFF. The CDR3 nucleotides are TGTGCCTGGAGTGTAGGGACAGCTTTTGAAGCTTTCTTT.

This clone was picked up a small number of times. The gene calls are TRBV7-9 and TRBJ1-6; D unresolved. The CDR3 consists of 12 residues. Germline-derived CDR1 and CDR2 are SEHNR and FQNEAQ (reference sequence). Trimming removed 1 base at V and 9 bases at J, with 4 bases between. The CDR3 DNA is TGTGCCAGCAGCTTAGTCGGTTCACCCCTCCACTTT. As protein: CASSLVGSPLHF.

V is TRBV30 and J is TRBJ1-5, with a tentative D call TRBD1 (5 bases). Trimming pared 0 bases from V and 7 bases from J, leaving 13 bases between. Germline assignment: CDR1 GTSNPN and CDR2 SVGIG (reference sequence). The CDR3 has 14 amino acids. CDR3 nucleotide sequence: TGTGCCTGGAGTGTCGGACGAGGACAACAGCCCCAGCATTTT. Encoded protein: CAWSVGRGQQPQHF.

The genes are TRBV27 and TRBJ2-5; TRBD2 is a possible D gene (6 bases). Germline CDR1 reads MNHEY; CDR2 reads SMNVEV (reference sequence). The CDR3 runs to 12 residues. V lost 8 bases and J lost 5, with 12 bases in between. CDR3 amino acids: CASGLNGETQYF. In nucleotides, the CDR3 is TGTGCCAGCGGACTAAACGGGGAGACCCAGTACTTC.

In this sample, this clone turned up a few times. V and J are TRBV27 and TRBJ2-1, with D uncertain. V lost 0 bases and J lost 6, with 9 bases in between. The CDR3 runs to 14 residues. Germline CDR1 is MNHEY and CDR2 is SMNVEV (reference sequence). DNA of the CDR3: TGTGCCAGCAGTTTATCTGGACCCACCAATGAGCAGTTCTTC. It translates to CASSLSGPTNEQFF.

V usage is TRBV15 and J usage is TRBJ2-7; TRBD2 matches 8 bases. The CDR3 is 13 residues long. After removal of 5 bases from V and 4 bases from J, the junction contained 4 bases not matched to a gene. Per germline, CDR1 LNHNV and CDR2 YYDKDF (reference sequence). The CDR3 bases are TGTGCCACCAGCTTCGGGAGGGCGTACGAGCAGTACTTC. It translates to CATSFGRAYEQYF.

This sequence joins TRBV27 and TRBJ1-2; D call uncertain. Between the trimmed V and J ends, which lost 2 bases and 8 bases, there was a span of 12 bases. Per germline, CDR1 MNHEY and CDR2 SMNVEV (reference sequence). The CDR3 consists of 13 residues. The chain's CDR3 is CASSLAGSQGYTF. CDR3 in DNA: TGTGCCAGCAGTTTAGCCGGGAGTCAGGGCTACACCTTC.